This entry features one T cell receptor (beta chain) sequence. This entry belongs to a study of blood T cell repertoires in COVID-19. The CDR3 covers 12 residues. Trimming stripped 4 bases from V and 6 bases from J, with 13 bases between. CDR1 is SQVTM and CDR2 is ANQGSEA in the germline V gene. TCRdb's copy holds only in-frame clones and misses some; the assay was immunoSEQ multiplex PCR. Here the sample spans about 190,000 clones, roughly 88% being singletons. This clonotype was obtained from a woman between 35 and 50 years old who had recovered from COVID-19. The sequencing input was peripheral blood. The chain carries TRBV29-1 and TRBJ2-7, with a weak D call TRBD2 (6 bases). The DNA of the CDR3 is TGCAGCGTTGTGGCGCCCGGGGGCGAGCAGTACTTC. It yields the protein CSVVAPGGEQYF.